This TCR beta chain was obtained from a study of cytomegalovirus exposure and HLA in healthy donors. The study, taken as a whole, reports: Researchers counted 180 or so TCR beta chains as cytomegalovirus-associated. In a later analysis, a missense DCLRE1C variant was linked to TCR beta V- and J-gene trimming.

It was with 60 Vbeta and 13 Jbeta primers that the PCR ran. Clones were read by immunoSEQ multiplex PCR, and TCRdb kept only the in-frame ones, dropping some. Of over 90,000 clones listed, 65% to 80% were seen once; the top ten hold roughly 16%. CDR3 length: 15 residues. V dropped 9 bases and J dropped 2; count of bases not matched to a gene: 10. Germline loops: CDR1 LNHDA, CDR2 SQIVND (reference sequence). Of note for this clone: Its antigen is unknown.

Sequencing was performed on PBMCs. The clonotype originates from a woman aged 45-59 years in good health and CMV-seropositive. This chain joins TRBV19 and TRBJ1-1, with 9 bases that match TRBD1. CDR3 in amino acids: CASWKNRGRNTEAFF. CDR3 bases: TGTGCCAGCTGGAAGAACAGGGGGCGTAACACTGAAGCTTTCTTT.